Sequencing of this T cell receptor (beta chain) was carried out in a study of blood T cells in healthy people across ages. General study points: In the absence of known donor CMV status, changes in expanded clonotypes were possibly confounded.

The table lists this clonotype with a few counts. No antigen is known for it. The authors ran a second PCR of about 7 to 11 cycles using a sample-barcoded 5' primer and a J-beta primer mix. TCRdb re-derived calls from the 5' RACE reads in MiXCR, one entry per CDR3 protein. The sample includes 1,500,000 or so distinct CDR3 sequences, approximately 42% of them seen just once. This CDR3 has 15 amino acids. V lost 6 bases to trimming and J lost 4 bases, with 17 bases between them. CDR1 is SNHLY and CDR2 is FYNNEI in the germline V gene. The chain uses TRBV2 and TRBJ2-3; tentatively, D is TRBD1 or TRBD2 (6 bases each). This TCR derives from a woman younger than 30 in good health. The sample was blood. The DNA for the CDR3 is TGTGCCAGCAGGGCAGGGGACTTAAACTCAGATACGCAGTATTTT. Translation gives CASRAGDLNSDTQYF.